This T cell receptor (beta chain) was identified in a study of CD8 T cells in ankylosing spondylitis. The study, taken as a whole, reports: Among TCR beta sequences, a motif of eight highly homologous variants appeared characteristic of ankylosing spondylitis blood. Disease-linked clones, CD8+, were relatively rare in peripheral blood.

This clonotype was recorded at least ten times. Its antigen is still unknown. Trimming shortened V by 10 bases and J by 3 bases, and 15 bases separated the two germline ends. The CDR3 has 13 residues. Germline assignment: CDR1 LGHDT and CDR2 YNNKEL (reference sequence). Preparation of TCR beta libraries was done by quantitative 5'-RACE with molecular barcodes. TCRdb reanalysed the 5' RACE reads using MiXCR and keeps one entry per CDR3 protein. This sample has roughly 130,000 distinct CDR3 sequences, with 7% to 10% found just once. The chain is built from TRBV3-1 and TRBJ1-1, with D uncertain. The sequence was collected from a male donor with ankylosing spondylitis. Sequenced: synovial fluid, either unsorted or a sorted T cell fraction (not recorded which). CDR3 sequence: CATSTFGYTEAFF. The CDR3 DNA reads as TGTGCCACTTCCACTTTCGGGTACACTGAAGCTTTCTTT. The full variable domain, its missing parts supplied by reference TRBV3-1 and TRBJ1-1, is DTAVSQTPKYLVTQMGNDKSIKCEQNLGHDTMYWYKQDSKKFLKIMFSYNNKELIINETVPNRFSPKSPDKAHLNLHINSLELGDSAVYFCATSTFGYTEAFFGQGTRLTVV.